This entry concerns a single T cell receptor (beta chain). Its antigen is unknown. A second PCR of about 7 to 12 cycles used a sample-barcoded 5' primer and a J-beta primer mix. CDR3-containing paired-end reads numbered at least 2.5 million in each sample. TCRdb fed the 5' RACE reads into MiXCR, producing one record per CDR3 protein. Among around 1,700,000 distinct CDR3 sequences, about 28% were seen once, and the ten largest hold about 7.7%. V was cut by 4 bases and J by 7 bases, with 20 bases left in between. Germline lookup yields CDR1 MNHNS and CDR2 SASEGT. The CDR3 has 15 residues. The data were taken from a study of blood T cells in healthy people across ages. Study outcomes and limitations: For the donors, CMV status was unknown and possibly confounded expanded clonotype changes. Unsorted PBMC material precluded a definitive naive versus antigen-experienced comparison.

The people who gave samples were healthy Caucasians from Russia, aged about 6 to 95. The sequencing input was blood. V usage is TRBV6-1 and J usage is TRBJ2-7; D uncertain. The source is a woman aged 25 to 39 in good health. The CDR3 nucleotides are TGTGCCAGCAGTGTTGGTGGTGGGGTGAACAATGAGCAGTACTTC. Its protein is CASSVGGGVNNEQYF.